The 4 T cell receptor beta chains below come from one sample, sequenced in a study of shared clonotypes between healthy human individuals. It was CD45RO-negative cells, positively selected for CCR7, that made up naive CD8 cells, with terminally differentiated effector memory CD45RA+ cells excluded. Some clones are missing from TCRdb's copy, which holds only in-frame ones; the method was immunoSEQ multiplex PCR. The sample holds under 850,000 clones; about 91% are singletons and the top ten take approximately 25%. The sequenced material came from naive CD8+ T cells sorted from blood. All receptors derive from a man aged 25 to 45 in good health.

J is TRBJ2-7 and V is TRBV4-1; weak D call: TRBD1 (6 bases). Germline V gene lookup returns CDR1 MGHRA and CDR2 YSYEKL. Trimming left V 0 bases short and J 5 bases short, with 14 bases between. This CDR3 is 15 amino acids long. The DNA for the CDR3 is TGCGCCAGCAGCCAAGAAAGGGGGATCTTGGACGAGCAGTACTTC. Translated: CASSQERGILDEQYF.

The chain links TRBV4-1 to TRBJ1-1; D is perhaps TRBD1 (6 bases). Germline assignment: CDR1 MGHRA and CDR2 YSYEKL. The V end lost 4 bases, the J end lost 7 bases, and 16 bases lay between the germline ends. The CDR3 runs to 14 residues. The CDR3 region is CASSPRSGGHEAFF. DNA for the CDR3: TGCGCCAGCAGCCCTAGGAGTGGGGGGCATGAAGCTTTCTTT.

The chain links TRBV7-9 to TRBJ2-1, with D tentatively TRBD2 (6 bases). This CDR3 comprises 15 residues. Trimming cost V 4 bases and J 7 bases, with 17 bases left between them. The germline CDR1 and CDR2 sequences are SEHNR and FQNEAQ (reference sequence). The CDR3 loop is CASSSLITRGNEQFF. The CDR3 DNA follows: TGTGCCAGCAGCTCCCTTATCACGCGGGGAAATGAGCAGTTCTTC.

Note on this clone: The junction differs from germline at one of its ends, possibly a read error. The chain carries TRBV6-5 and TRBJ2-1; D remains ambiguous. Germline CDR1 and CDR2: MNHEY and SVGAGI. The CDR3 has 14 residues. CDR3 in DNA: TGTGCCGGCAGTTACTCAGGCGGTCGTGGTGAGCAGTTCTTC. It is translated as CAGSYSGGRGEQFF.